This T cell receptor (beta chain) stems from a study of CD8+CD57+ T cells in acquired aplastic anemia. Overall study findings and caveats: Simpson's diversity of CD8+ cells was not significantly different in patients compared with controls.

Selection for sequencing was limited to patients who had shown CD8+CD57+ cell expansion by flow cytometry. Severe acquired aplastic anemia was present in every patient. Profiling of TCR beta VDJ combinations and CDR3 sequences used genomic DNA as template. TCRdb re-derived calls from the reads in MiXCR, one entry per CDR3 protein. Of 95,000 to 150,000 distinct CDR3 sequences in the sample, roughly 55% were seen once. On this clonotype: The target antigen is unknown.

The CDR3 totals 12 residues. The germline V and J ends were trimmed by 5 bases and 7 bases, with 9 bases remaining between them. Germline CDR1 LNHDA, CDR2 SQIVND (reference sequence). This rearrangement joins TRBV19 to TRBJ1-5; D gene uncertain. The sample was sorted CD4+, CD8+, or CD8+CD57+ T cells (not recorded which) from PBMCs. The sequence derives from a human donor with aplastic anemia. The CDR3 here is CASSYPLQPQHF. CDR3 coding DNA: TGTGCCAGTAGTTACCCTCTGCAGCCCCAGCATTTT.